Below are 19 T cell receptor beta chains sequenced from a single sample in a study of T cell responses to AZD1222 COVID-19 vaccine. The repertoire was sequenced with immunoSEQ multiplex PCR; TCRdb's copy has only in-frame clones and lacks some. The profile shows approximately 120,000 clones, around 87% of them singletons. Sequencing used peripheral blood, obtained on day 0 of AZD1222 vaccination. The origin of the receptors is an adult in good health.

V usage is TRBV29-1 and J usage is TRBJ2-3; no clear D. Germline assignment: CDR1 SQVTM and CDR2 ANQGSEA. Between the trimmed V and J ends, which lost 4 bases and 4 bases, there was a span of 3 bases. The CDR3 length is 10 residues. The CDR3 DNA sequence: TGCAGCGTTGGGGCAGATACGCAGTATTTT. Encoded protein: CSVGADTQYF.

This chain uses TRBV29-1 with TRBJ2-7, with D perhaps TRBD1 (5 bases). The CDR3 is made up of 14 amino acids. V was shortened by 7 bases and J by 5 bases, with 21 bases between the two germline ends. Germline V gene lookup returns CDR1 SQVTM and CDR2 ANQGSEA. This CDR3 reads CSDVQGWILNEQYF. CDR3 sequence (DNA): TGCAGCGACGTCCAGGGCTGGATTCTGAACGAGCAGTACTTC.

This chain uses TRBV3-1 (or the pseudogene TRBV3-2) with TRBJ2-2; 13 nucleotides line up with TRBD2. With 4 bases clipped from V and 6 bases from J, the junction kept 2 bases outside the gene matches. This CDR3 is built from 15 residues. CDR1 is LGHDT, CDR2 YNNKEL, per germline (reference sequence). The CDR3 loop is CASSPGLAGAGELFF. The CDR3 DNA is TGTGCCAGCAGCCCCGGACTAGCGGGAGCCGGGGAGCTGTTTTTT.

The chain is built from TRBV19 and TRBJ2-1; 9 bases align to TRBD1. Per germline, CDR1 LNHDA and CDR2 SQIVND (reference sequence). V dropped 6 bases and J dropped 9; count of bases not matched to a gene: 12. The CDR3 is 15 residues long. The CDR3 nucleotides are TGTGCCAGTAGGGAACCACCGGGACAGGGTGGTGAGCAGTTCTTC. Translation gives CASREPPGQGGEQFF.

This clone showed up just a few times. This CDR3 is CASTSGGQGAGEQYF. CDR3 sequence (DNA): TGTGCCAGCACCTCGGGGGGACAGGGGGCCGGCGAGCAGTACTTC. The chain carries TRBV27 and TRBJ2-7, with TRBD1 matching 12 bases. V gave up 7 bases and J gave up 6 bases; unmatched junction bases: 10. The CDR3 runs 15 residues. The V gene's germline CDR1 is MNHEY and CDR2 SMNVEV (reference sequence).

The chain carries TRBV30 and TRBJ1-4; tentatively, D is TRBD1 (5 bases). CDR1 GTSNPN and CDR2 SVGIG come from the germline V gene (reference sequence). The CDR3 covers 14 residues. The V end was cut by 4 bases, the J end by 5 bases, with 14 bases between. The chain's CDR3 is CAWKAGDPNEKLFF. CDR3 nucleotide sequence: TGTGCCTGGAAGGCGGGGGACCCGAATGAAAAACTGTTTTTT.

This chain connects TRBV5-6 to TRBJ1-1; unclear D gene. CDR3 length: 14 amino acids. Per the germline V gene, CDR1 is SGHDT and CDR2 is YYEEEE. The V gene lost 2 bases and the J gene lost 6 bases, with 14 bases spanning the gap. CDR3 region: CASSLWLSPPEAFF. The CDR3 nucleotides read TGTGCCAGCAGCTTATGGCTCAGTCCCCCTGAAGCTTTCTTT.

V is TRBV19 and J is TRBJ1-1, with 9 bases fitting TRBD1. J was trimmed by 4 bases and V by 1 base; bases with no gene match: 4. Germline lookup yields CDR1 LNHDA and CDR2 SQIVND (reference sequence). This CDR3 region has 15 residues. The chain's CDR3 is CASSIGDRVGTEAFF. As DNA, the CDR3 is TGTGCCAGTAGTATAGGGGACAGGGTGGGCACTGAAGCTTTCTTT. The entire variable domain, with the rest obtained from reference TRBV19 and TRBJ1-1, is as follows: DGGITQSPKYLFRKEGQNVTLSCEQNLNHDAMYWYRQDPGQGLRLIYYSQIVNDFQKGDIAEGYSVSREKKESFPLTVTSAQKNPTAFYLCASSIGDRVGTEAFFGQGTRLTVV.

The rearrangement uses TRBV3-1 (or the pseudogene TRBV3-2) and TRBJ1-1; D might be TRBD1 (6 bases). CDR1 is LGHDT, CDR2 YNNKEL, per germline (reference sequence). CDR3 length equals 15 residues. The V and J ends lost 2 bases and 0 bases respectively, with 10 bases between them. The CDR3 sequence is CASSQHQGMNTEAFF. CDR3 nucleotide sequence: TGTGCCAGCAGCCAACATCAGGGGATGAACACTGAAGCTTTCTTT.

The chain is built from TRBV9 and TRBJ1-4, with 7 bases matching TRBD1. The CDR3 has 14 amino acids. Germline V gives CDR1 SGDLS, CDR2 YYNGEE. V was clipped by 0 bases and J by 5 bases; unmatched bases: 1. The DNA for the CDR3 is TGTGCCAGCAGCGTAGGACAGGGCAATGAAAAACTGTTTTTT. Translated: CASSVGQGNEKLFF.

The V gene is TRBV2, the J gene TRBJ2-7; D uncertain. The germline V and J ends were trimmed by 6 bases and 4 bases, with 4 bases remaining between them. This CDR3 comprises 10 residues. CDR1 and CDR2 from the germline V gene are SNHLY and FYNNEI. In DNA form, the CDR3 reads TGTGCCAGCAGGGAGTACGAGCAGTACTTC. As protein: CASREYEQYF.

This chain links TRBV28 with TRBJ2-7; D gene uncertain. V shed 8 bases and J shed 4 bases, with 15 bases lying between them. The CDR3 has 13 amino acids. Germline values: CDR1 MDHEN, CDR2 SYDVKM. CDR3 residues: CASVGVGRYEQYF. The CDR3 DNA reads as TGTGCCAGCGTTGGGGTTGGGCGATACGAGCAGTACTTC.

The V call is TRBV4-2, the J call TRBJ1-3; D ambiguous. Trimming pared 4 bases from V and 0 bases from J, leaving 16 bases between. Germline values: CDR1 LGHNA, CDR2 YNFKEQ. This CDR3 region has 17 residues. The CDR3 loop reads CASSLGGASASGNTIYF. The CDR3 nucleotides are TGTGCCAGCAGCCTGGGTGGTGCCAGCGCCTCTGGAAACACCATATATTTT.

The chain recombines TRBV5-8 with TRBJ1-1; D is ambiguous. The CDR3 length is 13 residues. V lost 1 base and J 3 bases, leaving 7 bases between the germline ends. Germline values: CDR1 SGHTS, CDR2 YDEGEE. Here the CDR3 reads CASSLFEDTEAFF. The CDR3 DNA is TGTGCCAGCAGCTTGTTCGAGGACACTGAAGCTTTCTTT.

V usage is TRBV6-5 and J usage is TRBJ1-4; no reliable D call. Germline CDR1 MNHEY, CDR2 SVGAGI. The CDR3 totals 14 residues. Trimming took off 8 bases at V and 0 bases at J, with 10 bases between the two ends. CDR3: CASRRVATNEKLFF. For the CDR3, the DNA is TGTGCCAGCCGGCGGGTAGCAACTAATGAAAAACTGTTTTTT.

This clone was seen only a few times. V and J are TRBV5-1 and TRBJ1-1; D not certain. CDR3 length: 15 amino acids. Looked up from germline, CDR1 is SGHRS and CDR2 is YFSETQ. The V and J ends lost 0 bases and 3 bases respectively, with 12 bases between them. The CDR3 reads CASSLARVGDTEAFF. In DNA, the CDR3 is TGCGCCAGCAGCTTGGCTAGGGTTGGGGACACTGAAGCTTTCTTT.

This clone was counted a single time. This chain joins TRBV7-2 and TRBJ2-4; 7 positions agree with TRBD2. CDR3 length: 16 residues. From germline, CDR1 is SGHTA and CDR2 FQGNSA. The V segment lost 2 bases and the J segment 0 bases; nucleotides outside the gene matches: 4. The CDR3 nucleotides are TGTGCCAGCAGCTTACTGTTAGCGGGAGCCAAAAACATTCAGTACTTC. This sequence encodes CASSLLLAGAKNIQYF.

This clone was observed at least ten times. J is TRBJ2-2 and V is TRBV7-2, with unresolved D. The CDR3 is 13 amino acids. The germline V gene has CDR1 SGHTA and CDR2 FQGNSA. Trimming removed 3 bases from V and 6 bases from J, with 8 bases in between. CDR3 DNA sequence: TGTGCCAGCAGCTTTACTGGGGCCGGGGAGCTGTTTTTT. Translation gives CASSFTGAGELFF.

The chain has TRBV5-1 and TRBJ1-3; D unclear. Germline lookup yields CDR1 SGHRS and CDR2 YFSETQ. V lost 4 bases to trimming and J lost 3 bases, with 5 bases between them. This CDR3 has 12 residues. This CDR3 is CASSALGNTIYF. The CDR3 DNA sequence: TGCGCCAGCAGCGCCCTTGGAAACACCATATATTTT. The whole variable domain, filled in from reference TRBV5-1 and TRBJ1-3, reads KAGVTQTPRYLIKTRGQQVTLSCSPISGHRSVSWYQQTPGQGLQFLFEYFSETQRNKGNFPGRFSGRQFSNSRSEMNVSTLELGDSALYLCASSALGNTIYFGEGSWLTVV.